This TCR beta chain appears in the sequencing data of a study of CD8 T cells in ankylosing spondylitis. This clonotype was detected many times. From the 5' RACE reads, TCRdb called clonotypes with MiXCR, one entry per CDR3 protein. The sample lists more than 100,000 distinct CDR3 sequences; over 9.5% were seen once. The ends lost 2 bases at V and 2 bases at J; junction bases unmatched: 8. The germline V gene encodes CDR1 SGHRS and CDR2 YFSETQ. The CDR3 has 17 residues. The gene calls are TRBV5-1 and TRBJ2-1; 9 positions match TRBD2. Sequenced input: blood, either unsorted or a sorted T cell fraction (not recorded which). The TCR sequence derives from a female donor with ankylosing spondylitis or in good health (not recorded which). CDR3 residues: CASSFGTSLITYNEQFF. CDR3 nucleotides: TGCGCCAGCAGCTTTGGGACTAGCCTCATTACCTACAATGAGCAGTTCTTC.